The rows below give T cell receptor beta chains drawn from one sample of a study of blood T cell repertoires in COVID-19. Clones were sequenced by immunoSEQ multiplex PCR, and TCRdb holds only the in-frame ones, with some missing. The profile shows 160,000 or so clones, around 83% of them singletons. Sequenced input: peripheral blood. All receptors come from a human donor in a cohort sampled during active COVID-19. Both conserved end residues are part of each CDR3. The D gene is left open where the match is weak. Expanded clones get a size class; other rows say once, few or many, or leave the size out.

D: .; J: TRBJ2-2; size: once; V: TRBV20-1; CDR3: CSASFQNTGELFF; DNA: TGCAGTGCTAGTTTCCAGAACACCGGGGAGCTGTTTTTT
D: .; J: TRBJ2-1; size: .; V: TRBV6-6; CDR3: CASSSHIEDEQFF; DNA: TGTGCCAGCAGTTCTCACATAGAGGATGAGCAGTTCTTC
D: .; J: TRBJ1-1; size: .; V: TRBV6-5; CDR3: CASSYEGRAFF; DNA: TGTGCCAGCAGTTATGAGGGCCGAGCTTTCTTT
D: .; J: TRBJ1-1; size: .; V: TRBV28; CDR3: CASSPLKHEAFF; DNA: TGTGCCAGCAGTCCCCTAAAGCATGAAGCTTTCTTT
D: TRBD1; J: TRBJ1-1; size: .; V: TRBV27; CDR3: CASSLGRGRTTEAFF; DNA: TGTGCCAGCAGTCTCGGCAGGGGGCGAACGACTGAAGCTTTCTTT
D: TRBD1; J: TRBJ1-1; size: few; V: TRBV3-1/TRBV3-2; CDR3: CASSPTGITEAFF; DNA: TGTGCCAGCAGCCCGACAGGGATAACTGAAGCTTTCTTT
D: .; J: TRBJ2-6; size: once; V: TRBV24-1; CDR3: CATSDSSGGANVLTF; DNA: TGTGCCACCAGTGATTCCTCCGGGGGGGCCAACGTCCTGACTTTC
D: .; J: TRBJ2-5; size: .; V: TRBV19; CDR3: CASSIGGGPAWETQYF; DNA: TGTGCCAGTAGTATCGGGGGAGGACCAGCGTGGGAGACCCAGTACTTC
D: TRBD2; J: TRBJ2-7; size: .; V: TRBV4-1; CDR3: CASSQTSGIYEQYF; DNA: TGCGCCAGCAGCCAAACTAGCGGGATTTACGAGCAGTACTTC
D: TRBD2; J: TRBJ2-5; size: .; V: TRBV4-3; CDR3: CASSRTELATETQYF; DNA: TGCGCCAGCAGCCGGACTGAACTAGCGACGGAGACCCAGTACTTC
D: TRBD2; J: TRBJ2-7; size: .; V: TRBV6-5; CDR3: CASSSSGALSYEQYF; DNA: TGTGCCAGCAGTAGTAGCGGGGCCCTCTCCTACGAGCAGTACTTC
D: .; J: TRBJ1-1; size: .; V: TRBV9; CDR3: CASSIDAYTEAFF; DNA: TGTGCCAGCAGCATAGACGCGTACACTGAAGCTTTCTTT
D: .; J: TRBJ2-7; size: .; V: TRBV21-1; CDR3: CASRDLLVRETYEQYF; DNA: TGTGCCAGCAGGGACCTCTTGGTCAGGGAAACCTACGAGCAGTACTTC
D: TRBD1; J: TRBJ2-5; size: .; V: TRBV7-2; CDR3: CASSSTGAKETQYF; DNA: TGTGCCAGCAGCTCGACAGGGGCAAAAGAGACCCAGTACTTC
D: TRBD2; J: TRBJ2-5; size: .; V: TRBV7-2; CDR3: CASSLGGGSSETQYF; DNA: TGTGCCAGCAGCTTAGGAGGCGGGAGCTCAGAGACCCAGTACTTC